This record covers a single T cell receptor (beta chain). Antigen specificity is unknown. Sequenced by immunoSEQ multiplex PCR; TCRdb stores in-frame clones only, minus some. The sample lists about 21,000 clones, 70% to 80% seen once, with 9.5% to 15% in the top ten. Before the COVID-19 pandemic, during about 2010-2018, CD4+ T cells were taken from unexposed donors. Isolation of CD4+ T cells took place after less than twelve days in culture. Trimming took 7 bases from V and 3 from J; bases not matched to a gene: 8. Germline CDR1 reads SNHLY; CDR2 reads FYNNEI. There are 14 residues in the CDR3. This specimen comes from a study of CD4 T cells in relation to SARS-CoV-2 and coronaviruses. Study details: TCR beta CDR3s were sequenced after 10-day antigen culture of PBMCs. The restricting HLA molecule for shared crossreactive spike epitopes was mapped.

The chain carries TRBV2 and TRBJ1-1, with TRBD1 matching 7 bases. Source material: CD4+ T cells from PBMCs, cultured in vitro. The sequence came from a human donor in good health. CDR3 sequence (DNA): TGTGCCAGCAAGGAGAGACAGGGTCACACTGAAGCTTTCTTT. Its translation: CASKERQGHTEAFF.